This section outlines one T cell receptor (beta chain) sequence together with its context. Its matching antigen is unknown. The assay was immunoSEQ multiplex PCR, and TCRdb's table has in-frame clones only and misses some. The table shows roughly 110,000 clones, with under 90% occurring only once. This entry comes from a study of T cell responses to AZD1222 COVID-19 vaccine. Across the study: Pooled together were second doses at about 4 or about 12 weeks.

General observations from the study: Most donors were white British and more were female, and clonal diversity was possibly underestimated. A rise in Spike-specific TCR breadth and depth followed two AZD1222 doses.

Germline lookup yields CDR1 SGHNT and CDR2 YENEEA. Trimming took off 6 bases at V and 0 bases at J, with 18 bases between the two ends. The CDR3 is 17 residues long. This sequence joins TRBV11-3 and TRBJ2-1; D unresolved. This TCR derives from an adult in good health. The sequenced sample was peripheral blood, obtained on day 0 of AZD1222 vaccination. This CDR3 is CASSPGVAASSYNEQFF. CDR3 bases: TGTGCCAGCAGTCCCGGTGTTGCCGCGAGCTCCTACAATGAGCAGTTCTTC.